Presented here are 26 T cell receptor beta chains from one specimen sequenced in a study of blood T cell repertoires in COVID-19. The data were produced by immunoSEQ multiplex PCR, yet TCRdb's version contains in-frame clones alone and is incomplete. The sample lists 100,000 or so clones, just under 85% occurring once. Sequenced: peripheral blood. The receptors stem from a man aged 50 to 59 with active or convalescent COVID-19.

The chain has TRBV30 and TRBJ1-5; a weak D match, TRBD1 (5 bases). Germline CDR1 reads GTSNPN; CDR2 reads SVGIG (reference sequence). The V end was cut by 2 bases, the J end by 4 bases, with 15 bases between. The length of the CDR3 is 15 residues. The CDR3 is CAWSLDSRLNQPQHF. The CDR3 region has the DNA TGTGCCTGGAGTTTAGACAGCCGATTAAATCAGCCCCAGCATTTT.

This clone came up a few times. V gene TRBV7-3 combines with J gene TRBJ2-3; perhaps TRBD2 as D (6 bases). V was pared by 5 bases and J by 3 bases, with 12 bases between. This CDR3 comprises 14 residues. CDR1 and CDR2 from the germline V gene are SGHTA and FQGTGA. CDR3 in amino acids: CASSPKGLTDTQYF. The CDR3 DNA reads TGTGCCAGCAGCCCAAAGGGACTTACAGATACGCAGTATTTT.

This rearrangement joins TRBV9 to TRBJ2-5; D perhaps matches TRBD2 (6 bases). Germline V gene lookup returns CDR1 SGDLS and CDR2 YYNGEE. Trimming removed 10 bases from V and 5 bases from J, with 18 bases in between. The CDR3 is 13 residues long. The CDR3 here is CAPLANKGETQYF. CDR3 nucleotides: TGTGCCCCCCTAGCGAACAAGGGGGAGACCCAGTACTTC.

The rearrangement links TRBV11-2 to TRBJ2-1; 7 nucleotides agree with TRBD2. The CDR3 totals 17 residues. The V segment lost 5 bases and the J segment 7 bases; nucleotides outside the gene matches: 17. Germline CDR1 is SGHAT and CDR2 is FQNNGV. This CDR3 reads CASSPQDRSGNKNEQFF. The CDR3 DNA reads TGTGCCAGCAGCCCACAAGATCGGAGCGGGAATAAAAATGAGCAGTTCTTC. The entire variable domain, with the rest obtained from reference TRBV11-2 and TRBJ2-1, is as follows: EAGVAQSPRYKIIEKRQSVAFWCNPISGHATLYWYQQILGQGPKLLIQFQNNGVVDDSQLPKDRFSAERLKGVDSTLKIQPAKLEDSAVYLCASSPQDRSGNKNEQFFGPGTRLTVL.

The rearrangement uses TRBV27 and TRBJ2-3, with D tentatively TRBD1 (6 bases). Germline values: CDR1 MNHEY, CDR2 SMNVEV (reference sequence). The CDR3 totals 16 residues. The V gene lost 2 bases and the J gene lost 0 bases, with 12 bases spanning the gap. CDR3 amino acids: CASSLGQGFSTDTQYF. CDR3 nucleotide sequence: TGTGCCAGCAGTTTAGGGCAGGGGTTTAGCACAGATACGCAGTATTTT.

The chain recombines TRBV12-3 or TRBV12-4 with TRBJ2-3, with a tentative D call TRBD2 (5 bases). V was clipped by 6 bases and J by 10 bases, with 14 bases between them. The CDR3 contains 12 residues. In DNA form, the CDR3 reads TGTGCCAGCAGCCGAGGGTCGGACCCGCAGTATTTT. As protein: CASSRGSDPQYF.

This chain connects TRBV6-5 to TRBJ2-2; TRBD1 matches 7 bases. J lost 0 bases, V lost 6 bases, and 4 bases had no gene match. The CDR3 contains 15 residues. Germline loops: CDR1 MNHEY, CDR2 SVGAGI. The CDR3: CASSGQVANTGELFF. In DNA form, the CDR3 reads TGTGCCAGCAGCGGACAGGTCGCGAACACCGGGGAGCTGTTTTTT.

The chain employs TRBV6-1 and TRBJ1-2; no definite D call. From germline, CDR1 is MNHNS and CDR2 SASEGT. This CDR3 has 13 amino acids. Trimming removed 3 bases at V and 6 bases at J, with 11 bases between. The DNA for the CDR3 is TGTGCCAGCAGTGAGGTCCTCTATGATGGCTACACCTTC. Protein sequence: CASSEVLYDGYTF.

The gene calls are TRBV29-1 and TRBJ2-7, with TRBD2 matching 10 bases. Germline V lookup: CDR1 SQVTM, CDR2 ANQGSEA. V gave up 7 bases and J gave up 1 base; unmatched junction bases: 22. This CDR3 comprises 19 residues. Written as DNA, the CDR3 is TGCAGCGCACCACCTCTAAAGCGGGGGGGACTTGGGATATCCTACGAGCAGTACTTC. Its protein is CSAPPLKRGGLGISYEQYF.

The chain links TRBV5-6 to TRBJ1-6; D is perhaps TRBD1 (5 bases). This CDR3 has 16 amino acids. Per the germline V gene, CDR1 is SGHDT and CDR2 is YYEEEE. V lost 4 bases and J lost 12, with 23 bases in between. The CDR3 DNA reads as TGTGCCAGCAGCCCTTACGGGAGGGGAGGAGTAGTACCCCTCCACTTT. This translates into CASSPYGRGGVVPLHF.

This clone was counted a few times. V usage is TRBV5-4 and J usage is TRBJ2-6; a possible D gene is TRBD1 (6 bases). There are 18 residues in the CDR3. Trimming pared 4 bases from V and 0 bases from J, leaving 17 bases between. In germline, CDR1 is SGHNT, CDR2 YYREEE (reference sequence). The CDR3 DNA reads TGTGCCAGCAGCGATAGGACCGGGACACGCTCTGGGGCCAACGTCCTGACTTTC. Translated: CASSDRTGTRSGANVLTF.

The V call is TRBV6-1, the J call TRBJ2-1; 10 nucleotides agree with TRBD1. This CDR3 has 14 residues. V lost 8 bases to trimming and J lost 5 bases; unmatched junction nucleotides: 6. Germline loops: CDR1 MNHNS, CDR2 SASEGT. CDR3 sequence reads: CASARGQGNNEQFF. CDR3 bases: TGTGCCAGCGCCCGGGGACAGGGGAACAATGAGCAGTTCTTC.

The chain combines TRBV11-3 with TRBJ2-5; D is ambiguous. This CDR3 spans 14 amino acids. Looked up from germline, CDR1 is SGHNT and CDR2 is YENEEA. Trimming took 0 bases from V and 5 from J, leaving 10 bases between them. The CDR3 DNA sequence: TGTGCCAGCAGCTTAGAACCGGGTCCGGAGACCCAGTACTTC. As protein: CASSLEPGPETQYF.

A few counts support this clone. This chain joins TRBV2 and TRBJ2-1; perhaps TRBD2 as D (5 bases). The CDR3 length is 18 residues. Germline assignment: CDR1 SNHLY and CDR2 FYNNEI. Between the trimmed V and J ends, which lost 3 bases and 0 bases, there was a span of 18 bases. The CDR3 DNA is TGTGCCAGCAGTGACATGCGCGGGCGGAGAGTCTCCTACAATGAGCAGTTCTTC. Amino acids: CASSDMRGRRVSYNEQFF.

This clone was observed a few times. J is TRBJ2-1 and V is TRBV7-9; TRBD2 agrees at 8 bases. Germline trimming cut 7 bases from V and 10 bases from J; bases unmatched to any gene: 15. This CDR3 is 15 amino acids long. CDR1 is SEHNR, CDR2 FQNEAQ, per germline (reference sequence). The CDR3 is CASTHRGGGRSEQFF. The DNA of the CDR3 is TGTGCCAGCACGCACCGGGGGGGCGGTCGGTCCGAGCAGTTCTTC.

This rearrangement joins TRBV6-5 to TRBJ2-7; 8 positions match TRBD2. The V gene end was trimmed by 6 bases and the J gene end by 0 bases; junction bases not matched to a gene: 4. The germline CDR1 and CDR2 sequences are MNHEY and SVGAGI. The CDR3 spans 14 residues. Written as DNA, the CDR3 is TGTGCCAGCAGAACCGGACTAGCCTCCTACGAGCAGTACTTC. It translates to CASRTGLASYEQYF.

V gene TRBV19 combines with J gene TRBJ1-1; D gene unclear. V lost 1 base and J 1 base, leaving 4 bases between the germline ends. Per germline, CDR1 LNHDA and CDR2 SQIVND (reference sequence). The CDR3 is made up of 13 amino acids. CDR3 in amino acids: CASSIGQNTEAFF. The DNA of the CDR3 is TGTGCCAGTAGTATAGGTCAGAACACTGAAGCTTTCTTT.

This clone came up many times. The genes are TRBV7-9 and TRBJ2-7; D perhaps matches TRBD1 (6 bases). CDR3 size: 16 residues. Germline V gene sequence: CDR1 SEHNR, CDR2 FQNEAQ (reference sequence). The V and J ends lost 4 bases and 0 bases respectively, with 16 bases between them. CDR3 region: CASSSSARTASYEQYF. Here the CDR3 DNA reads TGTGCCAGCAGCTCGTCGGCGCGGACAGCCTCCTACGAGCAGTACTTC.

This rearrangement joins TRBV28 to TRBJ2-2; no reliable D call. This CDR3 region has 12 residues. Germline V lookup: CDR1 MDHEN, CDR2 SYDVKM. Trimming pared 7 bases from V and 6 bases from J, leaving 9 bases between. The CDR3 DNA is TGTGCCAGCACAGAGGCGTCCGGGGAGCTGTTTTTT. Translation gives CASTEASGELFF.

This clone appeared a few times. V and J are TRBV7-9 and TRBJ1-4; 10 bases map to TRBD1. The CDR3 has 15 residues. Germline lookup yields CDR1 SEHNR and CDR2 FQNEAQ (reference sequence). With V trimmed by 5 bases and J by 2 bases, 2 bases remained unmatched. CDR3 in DNA: TGTGCCAGCAGCGGACAGGGGGTCACTAATGAAAAACTGTTTTTT. Translated: CASSGQGVTNEKLFF.

This clone came up once. The rearrangement joins TRBV5-1 to TRBJ2-1; 8 bases match TRBD1. J was trimmed by 7 bases and V by 4 bases; bases with no gene match: 16. CDR3 size: 17 residues. From germline, CDR1 is SGHRS and CDR2 YFSETQ. The CDR3 loop reads CASSPTRGGRGQNEQFF. Written as DNA, the CDR3 is TGCGCCAGCAGCCCCACCCGGGGAGGCAGGGGGCAGAATGAGCAGTTCTTC. The complete variable domain, with remaining parts taken from reference TRBV5-1 and TRBJ2-1, reads KAGVTQTPRYLIKTRGQQVTLSCSPISGHRSVSWYQQTPGQGLQFLFEYFSETQRNKGNFPGRFSGRQFSNSRSEMNVSTLELGDSALYLCASSPTRGGRGQNEQFFGPGTRLTVL.

The gene calls are TRBV19 and TRBJ2-7, with 12 positions matching TRBD2. The CDR3 runs 19 residues. J gave up 3 bases and V 5 bases, and 17 bases lay outside the gene matches. Germline CDR1 LNHDA, CDR2 SQIVND (reference sequence). CDR3 region: CASSPRTPGLAGSIYEQYF. Here the CDR3 DNA reads TGTGCCAGTAGTCCAAGGACACCGGGACTAGCGGGTTCCATCTACGAGCAGTACTTC.

The rearrangement uses TRBV4-1 and TRBJ2-3, with 10 bases aligning to TRBD2. CDR3 size: 19 residues. V lost 1 base to trimming and J lost 2 bases; unmatched junction nucleotides: 12. From germline, CDR1 is MGHRA and CDR2 YSYEKL. CDR3 nucleotides: TGCGCCAGCAGCCAAGGGCCTGTTGGTAGCGGGAGGCCCACAGATACGCAGTATTTT. It codes for CASSQGPVGSGRPTDTQYF.

This clone was observed once. CDR3 region: CASSLEQGASTEAFF. CDR3 sequence (DNA): TGTGCCAGCAGCTTAGAGCAGGGGGCGAGCACTGAAGCTTTCTTT. The gene calls are TRBV11-3 and TRBJ1-1; 8 bases fit TRBD1. Trimming took 0 bases from V and 4 from J; bases not matched to a gene: 4. CDR1 is SGHNT, CDR2 YENEEA, per germline. This CDR3 is 15 amino acids long.

The genes are TRBV7-2 and TRBJ2-7, with D perhaps TRBD2 (5 bases). Trimming took off 2 bases at V and 4 bases at J, with 15 bases between the two ends. This CDR3 contains 15 residues. CDR1 is SGHTA, CDR2 FQGNSA, per germline. CDR3 coding DNA: TGTGCCAGCAGCTTATTTCCAGGAGAGGGATACGAGCAGTACTTC. Translating it yields CASSLFPGEGYEQYF. Complete variable domain (other parts from reference TRBV7-2 and TRBJ2-7): GAGVSQSPSNKVTEKGKDVELRCDPISGHTALYWYRQSLGQGLEFLIYFQGNSAPDKSGLPSDRFSAERTGGSVSTLTIQRTQQEDSAVYLCASSLFPGEGYEQYFGPGTRLTVT.

J is TRBJ1-2 and V is TRBV7-9; 10 bases map to TRBD1. The CDR3 covers 14 residues. Trimming removed 5 bases from V and 2 bases from J; junction bases left unmatched: 2. Germline values: CDR1 SEHNR, CDR2 FQNEAQ (reference sequence). As DNA, the CDR3 is TGTGCCAGCAGCCCGGGACAGGGGAACTATGGCTACACCTTC. Translation gives CASSPGQGNYGYTF.